The T cell receptor (beta chain) under discussion was sequenced for a study of T-cell reconstitution after alpha-beta-depleted transplantation in children. The V and J ends lost 4 bases and 4 bases, in that order; junction bases with no gene match: 25. The CDR3 has 21 amino acids. Germline CDR1 and CDR2: MDHEN and SYDVKM. This clonotype was picked up one time. Its antigen is as yet unknown. As it was prepared, the TCRbeta library received unique molecular identifiers. Using its own MiXCR run on the PCR reads, TCRdb lists one record per CDR3 protein. The sample lists 200,000 to 300,000 distinct CDR3 sequences, roughly a quarter seen once, with more than 4.5% in the top ten. General study results and limits: Fresh T-cell production supplied most of the T-cell counts and diversity seen one year after transplant.

This clonotype was sampled from a female patient aged 2 to 10 who had a stem cell transplant for congenital amegakaryocytic thrombocytopenia, so the T cells may come from the graft donor. V and J are TRBV28 and TRBJ2-7; TRBD2 aligns across 10 bases. Material: PBMCs, mostly from graft donor cells, obtained 360 days after TCRalphabeta/CD19-depleted stem cell transplant. The CDR3 DNA follows: TGTGCCAGCAGTTGGTGGCGACGGGTAGAAGGGCTAGCGGGAGAATGGTACGAGCAGTACTTC. Translating it yields CASSWWRRVEGLAGEWYEQYF.